The clone carrying this T cell receptor (delta chain) was observed many times. TCRdb lists the protein of a much larger clone for this DNA, which differs at residue 12, so this is likely a read error; the protein given here is translated from the DNA itself. The data belong to a study of γδ T cells in repeated Plasmodium falciparum infection. Study background: Donors had four controlled P. falciparum NF54 infections over about 640 days.

Vgamma9/Vdelta2+ and Vdelta2-negative gammadelta T cells were flow-sorted from PBMC for bulk sequencing. TCRdb processed the multiplex PCR reads again with the CATT caller. The sample has 40,000 to 55,000 delta-chain clones, roughly 1.9% seen once. The CDR3 consists of 17 residues. Germline assignment: CDR1 TVYSNPD and CDR2 GDNSRS (reference sequence). Input material: gamma-delta T cells from blood. This chain uses TRDV3 with TRDJ1; 9 nucleotides align to TRDD3. This TCR was recovered from a pool of human donors (malaria-infected and uninfected, not separated). The CDR3 region has the DNA TGTGCTCAAAGGTTAAGGACTGGGGGACCCTACATCGATAAACTCATCTTT. Translating gives CAQRLRTGGPYIDKLIF.